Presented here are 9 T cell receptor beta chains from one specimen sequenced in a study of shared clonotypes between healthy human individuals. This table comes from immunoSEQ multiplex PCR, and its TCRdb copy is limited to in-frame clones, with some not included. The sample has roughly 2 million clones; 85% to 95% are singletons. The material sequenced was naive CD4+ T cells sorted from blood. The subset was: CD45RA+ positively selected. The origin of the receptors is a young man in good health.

The CDR3 spells CASSLDPGGTEAFF. CDR3 DNA sequence: TGTGCCAGCAGCTTGGACCCCGGGGGCACTGAAGCTTTCTTT. The gene calls are TRBV5-4 and TRBJ1-1; possibly TRBD1 for D (5 bases). The CDR3 spans 14 residues. The V and J ends lost 0 bases and 4 bases respectively, with 10 bases between them. Germline V gives CDR1 SGHNT, CDR2 YYREEE (reference sequence).

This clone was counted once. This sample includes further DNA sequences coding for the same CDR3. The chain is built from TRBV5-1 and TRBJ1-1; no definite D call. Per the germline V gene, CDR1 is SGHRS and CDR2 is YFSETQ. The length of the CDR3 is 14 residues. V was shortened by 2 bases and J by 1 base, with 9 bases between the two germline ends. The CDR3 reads CASSLWTENTEAFF. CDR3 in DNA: TGCGCCAGCAGCTTATGGACCGAGAACACTGAAGCTTTCTTT. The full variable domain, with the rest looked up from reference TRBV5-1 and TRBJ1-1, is KAGVTQTPRYLIKTRGQQVTLSCSPISGHRSVSWYQQTPGQGLQFLFEYFSETQRNKGNFPGRFSGRQFSNSRSEMNVSTLELGDSALYLCASSLWTENTEAFFGQGTRLTVV.

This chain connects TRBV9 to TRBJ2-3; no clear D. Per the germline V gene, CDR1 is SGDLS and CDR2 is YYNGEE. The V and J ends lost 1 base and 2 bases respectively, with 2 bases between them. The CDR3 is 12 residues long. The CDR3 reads CASSVHTDTQYF. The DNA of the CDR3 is TGTGCCAGCAGCGTACACACAGATACGCAGTATTTT.

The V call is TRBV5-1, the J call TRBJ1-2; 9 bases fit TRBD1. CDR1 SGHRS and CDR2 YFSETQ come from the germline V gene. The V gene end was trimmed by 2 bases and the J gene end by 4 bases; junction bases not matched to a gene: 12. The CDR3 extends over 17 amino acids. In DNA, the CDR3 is TGCGCCAGCAGCTTAGATGGGGACAGGGCCCTTTTCTATGGCTACACCTTC. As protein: CASSLDGDRALFYGYTF.

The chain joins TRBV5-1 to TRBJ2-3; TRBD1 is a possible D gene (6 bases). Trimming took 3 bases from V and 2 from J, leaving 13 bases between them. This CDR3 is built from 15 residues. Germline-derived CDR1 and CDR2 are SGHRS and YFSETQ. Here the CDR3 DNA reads TGCGCCAGCAGCTCTTACAGGGATCTCACAGATACGCAGTATTTT. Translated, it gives CASSSYRDLTDTQYF.

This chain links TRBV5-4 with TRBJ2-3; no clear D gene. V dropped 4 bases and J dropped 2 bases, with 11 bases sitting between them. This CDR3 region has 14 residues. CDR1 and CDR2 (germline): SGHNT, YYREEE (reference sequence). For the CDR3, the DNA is TGTGCCAGCAGCCTCCAGACAACCACAGATACGCAGTATTTT. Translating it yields CASSLQTTTDTQYF. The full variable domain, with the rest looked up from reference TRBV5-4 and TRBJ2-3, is ETGVTQSPTHLIKTRGQQVTLRCSSQSGHNTVSWYQQALGQGPQFIFQYYREEENGRGNFPPRFSGLQFPNYSSELNVNALELDDSALYLCASSLQTTTDTQYFGPGTRLTVL.

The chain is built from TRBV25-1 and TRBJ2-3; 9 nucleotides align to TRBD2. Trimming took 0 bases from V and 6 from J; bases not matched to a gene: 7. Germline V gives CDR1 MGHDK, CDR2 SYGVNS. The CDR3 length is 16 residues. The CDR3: CASSEYRASGVDTQYF. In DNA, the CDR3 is TGTGCCAGCAGTGAATACAGGGCTAGCGGGGTCGATACGCAGTATTTT.

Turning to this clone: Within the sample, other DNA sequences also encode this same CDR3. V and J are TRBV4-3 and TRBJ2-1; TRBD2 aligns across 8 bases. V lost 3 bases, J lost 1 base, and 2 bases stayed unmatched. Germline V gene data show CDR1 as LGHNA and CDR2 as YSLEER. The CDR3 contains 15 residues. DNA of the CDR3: TGCGCCAGCAGCCAGGCGGGAGGTTCCTACAATGAGCAGTTCTTC. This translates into CASSQAGGSYNEQFF.

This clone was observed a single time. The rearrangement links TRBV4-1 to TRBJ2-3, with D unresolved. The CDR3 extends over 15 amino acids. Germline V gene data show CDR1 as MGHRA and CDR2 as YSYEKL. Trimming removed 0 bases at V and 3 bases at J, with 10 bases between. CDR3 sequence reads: CASSQDGRTTDTQYF. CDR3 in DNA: TGCGCCAGCAGCCAAGACGGACGAACAACAGATACGCAGTATTTT.